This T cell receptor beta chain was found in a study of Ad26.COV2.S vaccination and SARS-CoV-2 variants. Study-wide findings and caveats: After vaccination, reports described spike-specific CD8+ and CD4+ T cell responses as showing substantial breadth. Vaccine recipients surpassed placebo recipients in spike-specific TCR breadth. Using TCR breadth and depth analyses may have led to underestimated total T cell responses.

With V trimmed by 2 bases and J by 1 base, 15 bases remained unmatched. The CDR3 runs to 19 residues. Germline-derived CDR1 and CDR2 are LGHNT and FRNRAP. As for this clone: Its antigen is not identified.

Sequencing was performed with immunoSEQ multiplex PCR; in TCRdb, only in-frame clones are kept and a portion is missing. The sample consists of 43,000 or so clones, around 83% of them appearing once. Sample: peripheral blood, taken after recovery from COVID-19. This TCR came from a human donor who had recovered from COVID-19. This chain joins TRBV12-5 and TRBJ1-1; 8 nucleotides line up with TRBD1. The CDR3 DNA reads TGTGCTAGTGGTTTGCCCCGGACAGGGATGGAGGTGACGAACACTGAAGCTTTCTTT. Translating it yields CASGLPRTGMEVTNTEAFF. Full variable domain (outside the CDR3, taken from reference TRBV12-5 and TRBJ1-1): DARVTQTPRHKVTEMGQEVTMRCQPILGHNTVFWYRQTMMQGLELLAYFRNRAPLDDSGMPKDRFSAEMPDATLATLKIQPSEPRDSAVYFCASGLPRTGMEVTNTEAFFGQGTRLTVV.